Below, 4 T cell receptor beta chains from the same sample are listed, as sequenced in a study of shared T cell receptors in the human thymus. Clones were sequenced by immunoSEQ multiplex PCR, and TCRdb holds only the in-frame ones, with some missing. There are approximately 490,000 clones in the sample; approximately 80% occur only once, and less than 0.015% lies in the top ten. The same sample was also studied in work on human thymus T cells.

The material sequenced was thymocytes. These receptors were obtained from a boy under two years old with a congenital heart defect.

There are a few counts of this clone. The chain combines TRBV14 with TRBJ2-1, with D maybe TRBD2 (6 bases). Deletions cut 0 bases from V and 8 bases from J, with 14 bases between. Germline values: CDR1 SGHDN, CDR2 FVKESK. The CDR3 runs to 15 residues. CDR3 amino acids: CASSQESSEGYEQFF. As DNA, the CDR3 is TGTGCCAGCAGCCAAGAATCTTCGGAGGGCTATGAGCAGTTCTTC.

V and J are TRBV28 and TRBJ1-5, with D unresolved. V was shortened by 2 bases and J by 2 bases, with 7 bases between the two germline ends. This CDR3 has 14 amino acids. From germline, CDR1 is MDHEN and CDR2 SYDVKM. In DNA form, the CDR3 reads TGTGCCAGCAGTTTAGGGCTTCGCAATCAGCCCCAGCATTTT. It encodes CASSLGLRNQPQHF.

V usage is TRBV5-4 and J usage is TRBJ1-2; tentatively, D is TRBD1 (6 bases). CDR3 length: 13 residues. CDR1 is SGHNT and CDR2 is YYREEE in the germline V gene (reference sequence). The V gene lost 4 bases and the J gene lost 5 bases, with 12 bases spanning the gap. The CDR3 sequence is CASSIGGRYGYTF. CDR3 nucleotides: TGTGCCAGCAGCATAGGGGGAAGGTATGGCTACACCTTC.

The chain employs TRBV29-1 and TRBJ1-1; D not certain. The CDR3 loop spans 13 amino acids. The germline V and J ends were trimmed by 4 bases and 2 bases, with 11 bases remaining between them. CDR1 SQVTM and CDR2 ANQGSEA come from the germline V gene. This chain's CDR3 is CSVARSANTEAFF. The CDR3 DNA reads TGCAGCGTTGCTCGGTCCGCCAACACTGAAGCTTTCTTT.